This T cell receptor (beta chain) was found in a study of control samples from healthy donors and cancer patients. Sequenced by immunoSEQ multiplex PCR; TCRdb stores in-frame clones only, minus some. The sample consists of more than 100,000 clones, over 85% of them appearing once. CDR3 length: 13 amino acids. Per germline, CDR1 SNHLY and CDR2 FYNNEI. With 6 bases clipped from V and 3 bases from J, the junction kept 2 bases outside the gene matches. This clone was detected only a few times. The sequence derives from a man in his forties or fifties with head and neck cancer. The sample was PBMCs. The V and J genes are TRBV2 and TRBJ2-7; 10 bases are a match to TRBD2. The CDR3 protein is CASRSSGGYEQYF. The CDR3 region has the DNA TGTGCCAGCAGATCTAGCGGGGGCTACGAGCAGTACTTC.